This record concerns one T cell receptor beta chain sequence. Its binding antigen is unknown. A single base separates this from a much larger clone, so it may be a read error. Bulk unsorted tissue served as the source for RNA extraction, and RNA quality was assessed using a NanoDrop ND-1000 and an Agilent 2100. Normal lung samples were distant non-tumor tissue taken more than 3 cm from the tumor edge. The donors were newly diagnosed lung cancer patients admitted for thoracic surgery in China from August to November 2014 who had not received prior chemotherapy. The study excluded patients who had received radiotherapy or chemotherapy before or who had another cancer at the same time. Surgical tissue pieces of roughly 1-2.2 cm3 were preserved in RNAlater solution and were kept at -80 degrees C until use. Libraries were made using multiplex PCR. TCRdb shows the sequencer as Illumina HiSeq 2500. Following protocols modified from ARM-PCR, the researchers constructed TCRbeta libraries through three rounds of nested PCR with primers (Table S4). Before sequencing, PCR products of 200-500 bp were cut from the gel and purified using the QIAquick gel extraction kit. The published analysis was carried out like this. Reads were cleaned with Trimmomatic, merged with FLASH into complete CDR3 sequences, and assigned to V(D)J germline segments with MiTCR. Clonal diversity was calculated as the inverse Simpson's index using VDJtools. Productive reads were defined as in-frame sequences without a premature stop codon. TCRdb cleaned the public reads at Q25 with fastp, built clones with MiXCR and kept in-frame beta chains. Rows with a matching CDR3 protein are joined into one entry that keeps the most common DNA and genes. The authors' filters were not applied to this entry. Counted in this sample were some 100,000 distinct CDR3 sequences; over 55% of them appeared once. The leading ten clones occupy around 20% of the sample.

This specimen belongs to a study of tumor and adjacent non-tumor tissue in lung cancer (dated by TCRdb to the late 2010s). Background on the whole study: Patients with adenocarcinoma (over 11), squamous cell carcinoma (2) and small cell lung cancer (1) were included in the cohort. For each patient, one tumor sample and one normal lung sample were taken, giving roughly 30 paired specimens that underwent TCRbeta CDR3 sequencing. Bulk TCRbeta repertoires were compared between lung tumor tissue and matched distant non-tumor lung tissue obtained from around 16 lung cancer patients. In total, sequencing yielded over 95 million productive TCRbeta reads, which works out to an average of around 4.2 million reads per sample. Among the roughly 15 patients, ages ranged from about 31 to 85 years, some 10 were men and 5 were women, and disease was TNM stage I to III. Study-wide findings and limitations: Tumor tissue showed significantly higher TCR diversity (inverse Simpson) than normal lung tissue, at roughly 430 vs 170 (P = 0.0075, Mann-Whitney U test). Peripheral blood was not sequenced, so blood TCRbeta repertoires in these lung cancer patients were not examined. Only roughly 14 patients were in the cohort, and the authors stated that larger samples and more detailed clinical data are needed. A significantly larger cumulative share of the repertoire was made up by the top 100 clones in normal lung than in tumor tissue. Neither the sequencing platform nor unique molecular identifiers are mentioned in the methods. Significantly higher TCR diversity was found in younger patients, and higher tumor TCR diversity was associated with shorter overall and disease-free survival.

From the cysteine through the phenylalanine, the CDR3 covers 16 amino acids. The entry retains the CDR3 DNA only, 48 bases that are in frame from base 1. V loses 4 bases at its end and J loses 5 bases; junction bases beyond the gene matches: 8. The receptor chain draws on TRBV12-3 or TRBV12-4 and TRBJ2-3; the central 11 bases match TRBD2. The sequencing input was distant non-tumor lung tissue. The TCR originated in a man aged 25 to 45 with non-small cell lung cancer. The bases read TGTGCCAGCAGTTCAGTACTAGCGGGAGTAATAGATACGCAGTATTTT. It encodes CASSSVLAGVIDTQYF.